This TCR beta chain was identified in a study of cytomegalovirus exposure and HLA in healthy donors. Looked up from germline, CDR1 is SGHRS and CDR2 is YFSETQ. This CDR3 is 14 amino acids long. With 6 bases clipped from V and 8 bases from J, the junction kept 7 bases outside the gene matches. PCR employed 60 Vbeta and 13 Jbeta primers. TCRdb keeps only in-frame clones here, not all; method: immunoSEQ multiplex PCR. The sample includes approximately 180,000 clones, around 85% of them seen just once. This TCR was recovered from a man younger than 30 in good health and CMV-seronegative. The sequenced sample was PBMCs. The rearrangement joins TRBV5-1 to TRBJ1-6; 8 bases match TRBD1. The CDR3 sequence is CASTSSGGHSPLHF. The CDR3 DNA reads TGCGCCAGCACCTCGTCAGGGGGCCATTCACCCCTCCACTTT.